These 27 T cell receptor beta chains originate from one sample sequenced in a study of cytomegalovirus exposure and HLA in healthy donors. TCRdb's table, derived via immunoSEQ multiplex PCR, lists solely in-frame clones and lacks some. The sample lists about 110,000 clones, 88% occurring once. Sample: PBMCs. Receptors originate from a woman aged 30 to 39 in good health and CMV-seropositive.

A few counts support this clone. The chain carries TRBV19 and TRBJ2-7; 7 bases match TRBD2. The V segment lost 9 bases and the J segment 2 bases; nucleotides outside the gene matches: 13. The CDR3 is 15 amino acids. Germline-derived CDR1 and CDR2 are LNHDA and SQIVND (reference sequence). CDR3 residues: CASKRGGSSAYEQYF. The CDR3 nucleotides are TGTGCCAGCAAAAGAGGCGGGAGTAGCGCCTACGAGCAGTACTTC. Full variable domain (missing parts from reference TRBV19 and TRBJ2-7): DGGITQSPKYLFRKEGQNVTLSCEQNLNHDAMYWYRQDPGQGLRLIYYSQIVNDFQKGDIAEGYSVSREKKESFPLTVTSAQKNPTAFYLCASKRGGSSAYEQYFGPGTRLTVT.

The chain carries TRBV5-4 and TRBJ2-7; D not resolved. Between the trimmed V and J ends, which lost 4 bases and 6 bases, there was a span of 14 bases. This CDR3 is 13 amino acids long. Germline V gene lookup returns CDR1 SGHNT and CDR2 YYREEE (reference sequence). Here the CDR3 reads CASSTRFSGEQYF. The CDR3 region has the DNA TGTGCCAGCAGCACCCGTTTTTCCGGCGAGCAGTACTTC.

V gene TRBV7-6 combines with J gene TRBJ1-4; D gene ambiguous. Germline assignment: CDR1 SGHVS and CDR2 FNYEAQ. The V end lost 5 bases, the J end lost 7 bases, and 14 bases lay between the germline ends. The CDR3 sequence is 14 residues long. Here the CDR3 reads CASSLLGSAEKLFF. The CDR3 nucleotides read TGTGCCAGCAGCCTCCTCGGGTCGGCTGAAAAACTGTTTTTT.

The chain employs TRBV28 and TRBJ2-5, with D possibly being TRBD2 (7 bases). The CDR3 loop spans 13 amino acids. The V and J ends lost 2 bases and 6 bases respectively, with 10 bases between them. Per germline, CDR1 MDHEN and CDR2 SYDVKM. CDR3: CASSLVGGQTQYF. DNA of the CDR3: TGTGCCAGCAGTTTAGTGGGGGGGCAGACCCAGTACTTC.

The chain links TRBV30 to TRBJ2-6, with D uncertain. Looked up from germline, CDR1 is GTSNPN and CDR2 is SVGIG (reference sequence). This CDR3 contains 15 residues. V was trimmed by 0 bases and J by 0 bases, leaving 6 bases between them. CDR3 DNA: TGTGCCTGGAGTGTCGCGAACTCTGGGGCCAACGTCCTGACTTTC. Encoded protein: CAWSVANSGANVLTF.

The chain combines TRBV9 with TRBJ2-1, with D possibly being TRBD2 (7 bases). The CDR3 totals 18 residues. Trimming shortened V by 0 bases and J by 6 bases, and 22 bases separated the two germline ends. The germline CDR1 and CDR2 sequences are SGDLS and YYNGEE. Written as DNA, the CDR3 is TGTGCCAGCAGCGTAGAGGCGGGGGCGGGCTTTGACGGCAATGAGCAGTTCTTC. It encodes CASSVEAGAGFDGNEQFF. Variable domain in full (rest from reference TRBV9 and TRBJ2-1): DSGVTQTPKHLITATGQRVTLRCSPRSGDLSVYWYQQSLDQGLQFLIQYYNGEERAKGNILERFSAQQFPDLHSELNLSSLELGDSALYFCASSVEAGAGFDGNEQFFGPGTRLTVL.

CDR3 DNA sequence: TGTGCCAGTAGTACCAATAGACACGTCAATCAGCCCCAGCATTTT. This sequence encodes CASSTNRHVNQPQHF. This chain uses TRBV19 with TRBJ1-5; no clear D. This CDR3 is 15 amino acids long. Trimming cost V 4 bases and J 3 bases, with 13 bases left between them. Germline CDR1 reads LNHDA; CDR2 reads SQIVND (reference sequence).

The CDR3 nucleotides read TGCGCCAGCAGCAGCGGACGGAACTCTGGAAACACCATATATTTT. Translating gives CASSSGRNSGNTIYF. This chain uses TRBV5-1 with TRBJ1-3, with D hard to call. Germline V CDR1 and CDR2: SGHRS, YFSETQ. V was shortened by 4 bases and J by 0 bases, with 11 bases between the two germline ends. This CDR3 is built from 15 residues.

This clone showed up just once. The DNA of the CDR3 is TGCGCCAGCAGACAACAGGGGACAGAGACCCAGTACTTC. Its protein is CASRQQGTETQYF. This chain joins TRBV5-1 and TRBJ2-5, with 7 bases that match TRBD1. CDR1 and CDR2 (germline): SGHRS, YFSETQ. Trimming cost V 5 bases and J 4 bases; bases outside gene matches: 5. The CDR3 spans 13 residues.

The chain uses TRBV27 and TRBJ1-6; 9 bases match TRBD1. V shed 5 bases, J shed 10 bases, and the junction held 12 bases outside the gene matches. The CDR3 runs 16 residues. The germline gives CDR1 MNHEY, CDR2 SMNVEV (reference sequence). The CDR3 is CASSAGTGLLGSPLHF. In DNA, the CDR3 is TGTGCCAGCAGTGCCGGGACAGGGCTCCTTGGGTCACCCCTCCACTTT.

The CDR3 DNA is TGTGCCAGCAGCTTCGGGACCTACAATGAGCAGTTCTTC. Amino acids: CASSFGTYNEQFF. V gene TRBV7-3 combines with J gene TRBJ2-1; tentative D call: TRBD2 (5 bases). CDR3 length: 13 residues. Germline CDR1 and CDR2: SGHTA and FQGTGA. V dropped 3 bases and J dropped 2 bases, with 5 bases sitting between them. Looking up the rest from reference TRBV7-3 and TRBJ2-1 gives the full variable domain: GAGVSQTPSNKVTEKGKYVELRCDPISGHTALYWYRQSLGQGPEFLIYFQGTGAADDSGLPNDRFFAVRPEGSVSTLKIQRTERGDSAVYLCASSFGTYNEQFFGPGTRLTVL.

This clone showed up just once. The rearrangement uses TRBV5-4 and TRBJ2-1, with D perhaps matching TRBD2 (7 bases). This CDR3 is built from 14 residues. The germline gives CDR1 SGHNT, CDR2 YYREEE (reference sequence). Trimming pared 4 bases from V and 4 bases from J, leaving 12 bases between. CDR3 loop: CASSGGGGYNEQFF. The CDR3, as DNA: TGTGCCAGCAGCGGGGGGGGCGGATACAATGAGCAGTTCTTC.

The gene calls are TRBV27 and TRBJ1-4, with D unresolved. V shed 8 bases and J shed 2 bases, with 12 bases lying between them. CDR3 length: 14 amino acids. Germline CDR1 is MNHEY and CDR2 is SMNVEV (reference sequence). CDR3 sequence: CASAREATNEKLFF. The CDR3 DNA reads TGTGCCAGCGCAAGGGAGGCCACTAATGAAAAACTGTTTTTT.

V gene TRBV5-1 combines with J gene TRBJ2-3, with D maybe TRBD1 (6 bases). This CDR3 has 15 residues. Germline V gene sequence: CDR1 SGHRS, CDR2 YFSETQ. The V gene lost 0 bases and the J gene lost 1 base, with 9 bases spanning the gap. The CDR3 DNA reads as TGCGCCAGCAGCTTGGAGAAGGGGGGCACAGATACGCAGTATTTT. Translated, it gives CASSLEKGGTDTQYF.

The V and J genes are TRBV28 and TRBJ2-2; TRBD2 aligns across 15 bases. The CDR3 has 16 residues. CDR1 is MDHEN and CDR2 is SYDVKM in the germline V gene. With 6 bases clipped from V and 8 bases from J, the junction kept 7 bases outside the gene matches. Written as DNA, the CDR3 is TGTGCCAGCAGCCAGGGACTAGCGGGAGGTCAGGGGGAGCTGTTTTTT. Its translation is CASSQGLAGGQGELFF.

The V and J genes are TRBV10-3 and TRBJ2-7; 9 bases are a match to TRBD2. This CDR3 region has 16 residues. Unmatched junction bases numbered 11, after V lost 6 bases and J lost 2 bases. CDR1 ENHRY and CDR2 SYGVKD come from the germline V gene. CDR3 protein: CAIRGTSRSNTYEQYF. CDR3 bases: TGTGCCATCAGAGGGACTAGCCGAAGTAACACCTACGAGCAGTACTTC.

J is TRBJ1-5 and V is TRBV27; D remains ambiguous. V lost 3 bases and J lost 0, with 6 bases in between. CDR1 is MNHEY, CDR2 SMNVEV, per germline (reference sequence). This CDR3 is 14 amino acids long. Written as DNA, the CDR3 is TGTGCCAGCAGTTTCGGGGTTAGCAATCAGCCCCAGCATTTT. Its translation: CASSFGVSNQPQHF.

This chain links TRBV20-1 with TRBJ2-7; no clear D. Germline CDR1 DFQATT, CDR2 SNEGSKA (reference sequence). V lost 3 bases to trimming and J lost 3 bases, with 6 bases between them. The CDR3 totals 11 residues. The CDR3 reads CSASRSYEQYF. The CDR3 nucleotides are TGCAGTGCTAGTAGGAGCTACGAGCAGTACTTC.

The V and J genes are TRBV7-2 and TRBJ2-1; D possibly corresponds to TRBD1 (5 bases). Trimming cost V 7 bases and J 6 bases, with 16 bases left between them. Looked up from germline, CDR1 is SGHTA and CDR2 is FQGNSA. The CDR3 runs to 14 residues. CDR3 DNA sequence: TGTGCCAGCACCATAGGGGCAGGGCTCAATGAGCAGTTCTTC. Residues: CASTIGAGLNEQFF.

The CDR3 sequence: CASSYRPTREANIQYF. CDR3 DNA sequence: TGCGCCAGCAGCTACAGACCAACTAGGGAGGCAAACATTCAGTACTTC. The chain has TRBV5-1 and TRBJ2-4; tentatively, D is TRBD2 (6 bases). The germline V gene has CDR1 SGHRS and CDR2 YFSETQ. V was trimmed by 3 bases and J by 6 bases, leaving 19 bases between them. The CDR3 is 16 amino acids.

The chain recombines TRBV29-1 with TRBJ1-3; the D is unclear. V was pared by 6 bases and J by 0 bases, with 6 bases between. The germline CDR1 and CDR2 sequences are SQVTM and ANQGSEA. The CDR3 sequence is 12 residues long. This CDR3 reads CSVPRSGNTIYF. The CDR3 nucleotides read TGCAGCGTCCCCCGCTCTGGAAACACCATATATTTT.

V usage is TRBV7-9 and J usage is TRBJ1-2; 7 nucleotides align to TRBD1. The trim removed 4 bases at V and 14 bases at J, leaving 10 bases unmatched. The CDR3 loop spans 12 amino acids. Germline lookup yields CDR1 SEHNR and CDR2 FQNEAQ (reference sequence). The CDR3 nucleotides are TGTGCCAGCAGCTCCACGACAGGGAACGGGACCTTC. This gives the protein CASSSTTGNGTF. Looking up the rest from reference TRBV7-9 and TRBJ1-2 gives the full variable domain: DTGVSQNPRHKITKRGQNVTFRCDPISEHNRLYWYRQTLGQGPEFLTYFQNEAQLEKSRLLSDRFSAERPKGSFSTLEIQRTEQGDSAMYLCASSSTTGNGTFGSGTRLTVV.

The chain recombines TRBV23-1 with TRBJ2-5, with 12 bases identical to TRBD1. TRBV23-1 is recorded as an ORF, its role being uncertain. Trimming cost V 0 bases and J 5 bases; bases outside gene matches: 1. CDR3 size: 15 residues. CDR3 amino acids: CASSQSGTGGETQYF. DNA of the CDR3: TGCGCCAGCAGTCAATCGGGGACAGGGGGCGAGACCCAGTACTTC.

The CDR3 region is CASSQVSGRVGELFF. The CDR3 DNA is TGCGCCAGCAGCCAAGTAAGCGGGAGAGTCGGGGAGCTGTTTTTT. The chain links TRBV4-3 to TRBJ2-2; TRBD2 aligns across 8 bases. V shed 1 base and J 7 bases; nucleotides not matched to a gene: 5. The CDR3 is 15 amino acids. Germline CDR1 reads LGHNA; CDR2 reads YSLEER.

V usage is TRBV14 and J usage is TRBJ1-2; TRBD1 is a possible D gene (6 bases). The length of the CDR3 is 13 residues. V lost 4 bases and J lost 2, with 8 bases in between. Germline V CDR1 and CDR2: SGHDN, FVKESK. The CDR3 loop reads CASSPGQNYGYTF. CDR3 DNA sequence: TGTGCCAGCAGCCCTGGACAGAACTATGGCTACACCTTC. Combining the CDR3 with reference TRBV14 and TRBJ1-2 gives the whole variable domain EAGVTQFPSHSVIEKGQTVTLRCDPISGHDNLYWYRRVMGKEIKFLLHFVKESKQDESGMPNNRFLAERTGGTYSTLKVQPAELEDSGVYFCASSPGQNYGYTFGSGTRLTVV.

CDR3 sequence (DNA): TGTGCCAGCAGCCACGGGACTGCCAATGAGCAGTTCTTC. This codes for CASSHGTANEQFF. The chain is built from TRBV13 and TRBJ2-1, with D possibly matching TRBD2 (6 bases). In germline, CDR1 is PRHDT, CDR2 FYEKMQ (reference sequence). Trimming took 5 bases from V and 6 from J, leaving 11 bases between them. CDR3 length equals 13 residues.

This clone was found once. V and J are TRBV28 and TRBJ2-7; TRBD1 agrees at 8 bases. The CDR3 loop spans 14 amino acids. V dropped 3 bases and J dropped 3; count of bases not matched to a gene: 4. Looked up from germline, CDR1 is MDHEN and CDR2 is SYDVKM. DNA of the CDR3: TGTGCCAGCAGTTTTGACAGGGGTTACTACGAGCAGTACTTC. Its translation is CASSFDRGYYEQYF.